The 4 T cell receptor beta chains below all came from one sample that was sequenced in a study of OX40 agonist ivuxolimab in advanced cancers. Profiling relied on immunoSEQ multiplex PCR, and the TCRdb table lists in-frame clones only, not all of them. The data hold around 69,000 clones, with approximately 80% observed a single time. Sequencing used CD4+ or CD8+ T cells sorted from blood, obtained in a trial of the OX40 agonist ivuxolimab. All receptors come from an adult with an advanced solid tumor such as melanoma, head and neck, liver or kidney cancer.

The chain recombines TRBV7-2 with TRBJ2-7, with 10 nucleotides matching TRBD2. Germline CDR1 is SGHTA and CDR2 is FQGNSA. The CDR3 contains 18 residues. The junction had 13 bases not matched to a gene; V was cut back by 2 bases and J by 3 bases. CDR3 loop: CASSLLAGDRGWGYEQYF. The DNA of the CDR3 is TGTGCCAGCAGCTTACTAGCGGGAGACAGGGGTTGGGGCTACGAGCAGTACTTC.

The sample holds many counts of this clone. The V gene is TRBV4-3, the J gene TRBJ2-1; a possible D gene is TRBD1 (5 bases). Germline CDR1 and CDR2: LGHNA and YSLEER. CDR3 length: 14 residues. Trimming removed 7 bases from V and 9 bases from J, with 19 bases in between. The CDR3 sequence: CASTSGLNGAEQFF. For the CDR3, the DNA is TGCGCCAGCACCTCCGGGCTTAATGGGGCTGAGCAGTTCTTC.

The CDR3 region is CASTPRSGGLTDTQYF. CDR3 in DNA: TGTGCCAGCACCCCAAGGAGCGGGGGACTCACAGATACGCAGTATTTT. V and J are TRBV7-2 and TRBJ2-3; 8 nucleotides match TRBD2. The length of the CDR3 is 16 residues. Germline trimming cut 7 bases from V and 2 bases from J; bases unmatched to any gene: 11. Germline values: CDR1 SGHTA, CDR2 FQGNSA.

This clone has only one observation. This chain joins TRBV7-6 and TRBJ1-4; TRBD1 might be the D (5 bases). The V end was cut by 1 base, the J end by 8 bases, with 11 bases between. Germline V gene sequence: CDR1 SGHVS, CDR2 FNYEAQ. The CDR3 is 14 amino acids. CDR3 nucleotides: TGTGCCAGCAGCTTAGTCAGGGAAGAGGAAAAACTGTTTTTT. Encoded protein: CASSLVREEEKLFF.